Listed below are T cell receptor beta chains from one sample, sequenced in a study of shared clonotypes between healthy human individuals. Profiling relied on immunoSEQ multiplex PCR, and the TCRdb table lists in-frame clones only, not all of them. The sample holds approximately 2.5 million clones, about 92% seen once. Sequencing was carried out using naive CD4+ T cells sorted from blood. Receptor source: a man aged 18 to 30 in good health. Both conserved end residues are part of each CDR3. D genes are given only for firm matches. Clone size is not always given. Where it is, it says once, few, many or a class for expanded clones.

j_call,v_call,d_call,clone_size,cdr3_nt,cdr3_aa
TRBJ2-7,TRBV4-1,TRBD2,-,TGCGCCAGCAGCCCGGGACTAGCGGGGAGCTTTTACGAGCAGTACTTC,CASSPGLAGSFYEQYF
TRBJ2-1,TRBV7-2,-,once,TGTGCCAGCAGCTTAGACCCCTACAATGAGCAGTTCTTC,CASSLDPYNEQFF
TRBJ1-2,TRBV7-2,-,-,TGTGCCAGCAGCTTAGAGCAGGGCGGCTATGGCTACACCTTC,CASSLEQGGYGYTF
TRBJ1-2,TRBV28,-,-,TGTGCCAGCAGTTCCCCTGGACAGCCTAACTATGGCTACACCTTC,CASSSPGQPNYGYTF
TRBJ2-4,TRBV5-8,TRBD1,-,TGTGCCAGCAGCCCCTGGACAGGGGGAATAGGAAACATTCAGTACTTC,CASSPWTGGIGNIQYF
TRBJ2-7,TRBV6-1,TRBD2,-,TGTGCCAGCAGTGGGTCTAGCGGACCCCTCAAGCAGTACTTC,CASSGSSGPLKQYF
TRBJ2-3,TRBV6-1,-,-,TGTGCCACCGCGACAAACACAGATACGCAGTATTTT,CATATNTDTQYF
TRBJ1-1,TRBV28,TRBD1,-,TGTGCCAGCAGAGGACAGGGGGCTTTGGGGGCTTTCTTT,CASRGQGALGAFF
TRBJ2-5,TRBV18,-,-,TGTGCCAGCTCACTCCCCATAAGCCGTCAAGAGACCCAGTACTTC,CASSLPISRQETQYF
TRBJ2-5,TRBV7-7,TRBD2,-,TGTGCTAGCAGCTTGACTAGCGGAGCCCAAGAGACCCAGTACTTC,CASSLTSGAQETQYF
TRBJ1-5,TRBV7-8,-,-,TGTGCCAGCAACTCCCACCGCTCACTTTCGGAACCAATACTCAATCAGCCCCAGCATTTT,CASNSHRSLSEPILNQPQHF
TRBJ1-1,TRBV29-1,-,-,TGCAGCGCTGGTGGGGGGAACACTGAAGCTTTCTTT,CSAGGGNTEAFF
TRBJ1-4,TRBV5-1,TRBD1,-,TGCGCCAGCAGTCATGGGGTGGGGACAGAAAATGAAAAACTGTTTTTT,CASSHGVGTENEKLFF
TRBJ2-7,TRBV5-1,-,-,TGCGCCAGCAGCCCGTCAGGAGACAGTCGCGAGCAGTACTTC,CASSPSGDSREQYF
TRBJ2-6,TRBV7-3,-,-,TGTGCCAGCAGCTTAAATTCCGGGGCCAACGTCCTGACTTTC,CASSLNSGANVLTF
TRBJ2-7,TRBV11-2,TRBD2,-,TGTGCCAGCAGCTTCGGGCTTAGCGGGGGTTCCTACGAGCAGTACTTC,CASSFGLSGGSYEQYF
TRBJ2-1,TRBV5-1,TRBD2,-,TGCGCCAGCAGCTTTACTAGCGGGAGAGTCTATGAGCAGTTCTTC,CASSFTSGRVYEQFF
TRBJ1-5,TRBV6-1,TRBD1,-,TGTGCCAGCAGTGAAGGGGCAGGGGGACATCAGCCCCAGCATTTT,CASSEGAGGHQPQHF
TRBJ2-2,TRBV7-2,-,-,TGTGCCAGCAGCTTCTCCGGGACGGCGAACACCGGGGAGCTGTTTTTT,CASSFSGTANTGELFF
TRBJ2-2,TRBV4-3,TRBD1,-,TGCGCCAGCAGCACGGGACAGGCGAACACCGGGGAGCTGTTTTTT,CASSTGQANTGELFF
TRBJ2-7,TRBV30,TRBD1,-,TGTGCCTGGAGTGCCCTTTTGGACAGGGTCTCCGAGCAGTACTTC,CAWSALLDRVSEQYF
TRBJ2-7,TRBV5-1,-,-,TGCGCCAGCAGCCCTGGGACCGTCGACCCCCTCGAGCAGTACTTC,CASSPGTVDPLEQYF
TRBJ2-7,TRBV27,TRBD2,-,TGTGCCAGCAGTTTAGAGGCGGGGGGGCCTCTTTCCAAGCAGTACTTC,CASSLEAGGPLSKQYF
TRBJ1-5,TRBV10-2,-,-,TGCGCCAGCAGTGAGAGAAGAGGATCGACAGGTGTGGGTAATCAGCCCCAGCATTTT,CASSERRGSTGVGNQPQHF
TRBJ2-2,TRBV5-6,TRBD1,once,TGTGCCAGCAGCTTGACAGGGGGCTGGACCGGGGAGCTGTTTTTT,CASSLTGGWTGELFF
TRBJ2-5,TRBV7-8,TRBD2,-,TGTGCCAGCAGCTTAGCGGGGACTAGCGGGAGGCAAGAGACCCAGTACTTC,CASSLAGTSGRQETQYF
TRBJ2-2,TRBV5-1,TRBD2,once,TGCGCCAGCAGCTACCAGCGGGGGGGAATCAACACCGGGGAGCTGTTTTTT,CASSYQRGGINTGELFF
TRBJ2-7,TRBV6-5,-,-,TGTGCCAGCACGAGGGGCTACGAGCAGTACTTC,CASTRGYEQYF
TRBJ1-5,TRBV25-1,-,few,TGTGCCAGCAGTGCGGGTGGCAATCAGCCCCAGCATTTT,CASSAGGNQPQHF
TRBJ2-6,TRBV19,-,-,TGTGCCAGTAGTGCTTCTGGGGCCAACGTCCTGACTTTC,CASSASGANVLTF
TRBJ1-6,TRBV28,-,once,TGTGCCACCACGTCAGCCGATAATTCACCCCTCCACTTT,CATTSADNSPLHF
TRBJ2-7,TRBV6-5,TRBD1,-,TGTGCCAGCAGCTTGGACAGGGGATGGTACTTC,CASSLDRGWYF
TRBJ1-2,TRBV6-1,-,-,TGTGCCAGCAGTCAAGGGGGACTTGGTGACTACACCTTC,CASSQGGLGDYTF
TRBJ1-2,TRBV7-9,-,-,TGTGCCAGCAGCTTACCCTACACAACCTATGGCTACACCTTC,CASSLPYTTYGYTF
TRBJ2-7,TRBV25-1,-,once,TGTGCCAGCAGTTCCTTCTACGAGCAGTACTTC,CASSSFYEQYF
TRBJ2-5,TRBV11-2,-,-,TGTGCCAGCAGCCAAGACAGGTTTTCGGAGACCCAGTACTTC,CASSQDRFSETQYF
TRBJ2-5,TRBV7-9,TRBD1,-,TGTGCCAGCAGCCCACCGGACAGGGGGCAAGAGACCCAGTACTTC,CASSPPDRGQETQYF
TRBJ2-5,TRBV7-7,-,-,TGTGCTAGCAGCCGTTTAGGGGGGGGCAAAGAGACCCAGTACTTC,CASSRLGGGKETQYF
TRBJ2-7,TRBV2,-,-,TGTGCCAGCAGCCCGAAGCAACTCGGCTACGAGCAGTACTTC,CASSPKQLGYEQYF
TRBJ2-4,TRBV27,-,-,TGTGCCAGCAGTTTTTCGGGGGAACAGTACTTC,CASSFSGEQYF
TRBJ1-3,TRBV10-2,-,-,TGCGCCAGCAGTGTAGGGTTCTCTGGAAACACCATATATTTT,CASSVGFSGNTIYF
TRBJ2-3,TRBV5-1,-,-,TGCGCCAGCAGCATCGGGGTAACTAGCACAGATACGCAGTATTTT,CASSIGVTSTDTQYF
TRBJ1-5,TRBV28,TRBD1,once,TGTGCCAGCAGTTTTAATTGGGGACAGGGAAAGAGGGGTTTAAATCAGCCCCAGCATTTT,CASSFNWGQGKRGLNQPQHF
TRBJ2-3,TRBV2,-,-,TGTGCCAGCAGTGTCCACAGAGATACGCAGTATTTT,CASSVHRDTQYF
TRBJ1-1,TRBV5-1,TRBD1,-,TGCGCCAGCAGCGCGACGGATCCGGGACAGGGGAGAGCTTTCTTT,CASSATDPGQGRAFF
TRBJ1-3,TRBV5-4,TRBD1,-,TGTGCCAGCAGCCCTGGACAGGGGAAAGTGAAGAACACCATATATTTT,CASSPGQGKVKNTIYF
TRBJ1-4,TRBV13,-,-,TGTGCCAGCACTGACCGACGGGTAAATGAAAAACTGTTTTTT,CASTDRRVNEKLFF
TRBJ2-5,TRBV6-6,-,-,TGTGCCAGCAGCCCCAATTCCCCCAACACCAGGTACTTC,CASSPNSPNTRYF
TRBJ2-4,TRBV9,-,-,TGTGCCAGCAGCGTTAGCCCTGCGGCCAAAAACATTCAGTACTTC,CASSVSPAAKNIQYF
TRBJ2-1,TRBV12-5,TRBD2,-,TGTGCTAGTGGCCCTCGAGCGGGAGGGCCCTCCGACAATGAGCAGTTCTTC,CASGPRAGGPSDNEQFF
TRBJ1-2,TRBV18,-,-,TGTGCCAGCTTTAACGACTTCCCCCGCGGCTACACCTTC,CASFNDFPRGYTF
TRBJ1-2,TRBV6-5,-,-,TGTGCCAGCAGTAGCGGGGGGGGAGGCTACACCTTC,CASSSGGGGYTF
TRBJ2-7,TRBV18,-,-,TGTGCCAGCTCACCACCGGAACGAGCTGGCGAGCAGTACTTC,CASSPPERAGEQYF
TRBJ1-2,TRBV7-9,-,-,TGTGCCAGCAGCTTACGTGGGGGGTATGGCTACACCTTC,CASSLRGGYGYTF
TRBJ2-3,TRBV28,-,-,TGTGCCAGCCGTCCAGGGGCGATCGAAACAGATACGCAGTATTTT,CASRPGAIETDTQYF
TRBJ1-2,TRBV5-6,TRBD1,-,TGTGCCAGCAGCTTGACCGGGACAGGGGGCGAATTGGGTACCTTC,CASSLTGTGGELGTF